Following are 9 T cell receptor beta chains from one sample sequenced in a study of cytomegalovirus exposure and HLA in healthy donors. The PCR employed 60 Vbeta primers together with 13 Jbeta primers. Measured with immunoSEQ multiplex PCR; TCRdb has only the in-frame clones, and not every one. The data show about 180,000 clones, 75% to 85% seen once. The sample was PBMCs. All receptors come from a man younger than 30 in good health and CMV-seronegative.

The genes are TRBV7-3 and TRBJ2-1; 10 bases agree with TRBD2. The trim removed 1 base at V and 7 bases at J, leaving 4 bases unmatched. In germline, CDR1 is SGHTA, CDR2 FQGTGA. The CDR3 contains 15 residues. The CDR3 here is CASSLIASGRNEQFF. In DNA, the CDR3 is TGTGCCAGCAGCTTAATTGCTAGCGGGAGAAATGAGCAGTTCTTC.

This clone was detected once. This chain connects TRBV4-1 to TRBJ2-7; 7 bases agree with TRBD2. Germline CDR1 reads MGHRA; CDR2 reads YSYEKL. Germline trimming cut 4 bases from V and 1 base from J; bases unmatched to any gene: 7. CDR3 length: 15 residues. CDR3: CASSRQLAWSYEQYF. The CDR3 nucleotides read TGCGCCAGCAGCCGCCAACTAGCGTGGTCCTACGAGCAGTACTTC.

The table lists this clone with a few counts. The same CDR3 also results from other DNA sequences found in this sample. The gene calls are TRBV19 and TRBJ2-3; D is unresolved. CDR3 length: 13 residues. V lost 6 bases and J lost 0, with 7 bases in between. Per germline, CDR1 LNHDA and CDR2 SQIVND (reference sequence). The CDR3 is CASRTGSTDTQYF. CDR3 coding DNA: TGTGCCAGTAGAACCGGGAGCACAGATACGCAGTATTTT.

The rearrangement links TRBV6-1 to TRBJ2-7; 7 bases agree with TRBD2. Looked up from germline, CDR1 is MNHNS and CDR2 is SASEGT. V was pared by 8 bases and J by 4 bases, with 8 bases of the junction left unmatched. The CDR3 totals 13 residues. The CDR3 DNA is TGTGCCAGCTCCCGGGAGGTAATATACGAGCAGTACTTC. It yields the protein CASSREVIYEQYF.

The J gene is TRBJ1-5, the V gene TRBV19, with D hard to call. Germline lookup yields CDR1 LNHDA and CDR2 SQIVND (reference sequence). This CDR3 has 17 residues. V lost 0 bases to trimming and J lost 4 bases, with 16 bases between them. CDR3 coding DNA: TGTGCCAGTAGTATAGATACCGGGAGAGGGCGGAATCAGCCCCAGCATTTT. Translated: CASSIDTGRGRNQPQHF.

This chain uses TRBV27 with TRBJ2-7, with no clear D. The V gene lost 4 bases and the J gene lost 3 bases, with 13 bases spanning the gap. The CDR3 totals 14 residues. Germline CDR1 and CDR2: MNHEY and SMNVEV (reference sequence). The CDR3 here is CASSSENSLYEQYF. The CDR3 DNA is TGTGCCAGCAGTTCCGAGAATTCTCTCTACGAGCAGTACTTC.

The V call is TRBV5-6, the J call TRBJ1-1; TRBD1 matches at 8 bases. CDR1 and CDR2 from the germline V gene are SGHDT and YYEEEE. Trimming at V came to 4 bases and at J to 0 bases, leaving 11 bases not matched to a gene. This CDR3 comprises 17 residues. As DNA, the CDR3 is TGTGCCAGCAGCCCCGGATGGGACAGGTCTATGAACACTGAAGCTTTCTTT. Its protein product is CASSPGWDRSMNTEAFF. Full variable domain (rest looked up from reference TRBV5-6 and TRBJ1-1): DAGVTQSPTHLIKTRGQQVTLRCSPKSGHDTVSWYQQALGQGPQFIFQYYEEEERQRGNFPDRFSGHQFPNYSSELNVNALLLGDSALYLCASSPGWDRSMNTEAFFGQGTRLTVV.

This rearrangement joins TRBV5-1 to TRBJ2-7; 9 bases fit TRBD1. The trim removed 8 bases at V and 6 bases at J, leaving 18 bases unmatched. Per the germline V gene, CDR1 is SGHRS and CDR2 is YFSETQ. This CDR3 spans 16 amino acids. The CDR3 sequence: CASHPLPWGQGLEQYF. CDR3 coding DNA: TGCGCCAGTCATCCCCTACCTTGGGGACAGGGACTCGAGCAGTACTTC.

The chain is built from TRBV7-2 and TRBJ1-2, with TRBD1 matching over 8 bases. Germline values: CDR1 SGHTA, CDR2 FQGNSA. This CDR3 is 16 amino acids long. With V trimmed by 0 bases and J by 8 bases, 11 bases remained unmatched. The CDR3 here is CASSLAPGDRPAGYTF. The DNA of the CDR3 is TGTGCCAGCAGCTTAGCGCCGGGGGACAGGCCGGCGGGCTACACCTTC.